The 22 T cell receptor beta chains below all came from one sample that was sequenced in a study of T cells in narcolepsy. TCRdb keeps only in-frame clones here, not all; method: immunoSEQ multiplex PCR. The sample shows about 25,000 clones, about 80% of them seen only once. The sample taken for sequencing was CD45RA- memory CD4+ T cells from PBMCs. The source is a human donor with narcolepsy.

The gene calls are TRBV13 and TRBJ2-7; TRBD1 matches at 12 bases. Germline values: CDR1 PRHDT, CDR2 FYEKMQ (reference sequence). Trimming removed 2 bases from V and 6 bases from J; junction bases left unmatched: 5. This CDR3 region has 15 residues. CDR3 region: CASSLFGTGGFEQYF. Written as DNA, the CDR3 is TGTGCCAGCAGCTTATTTGGGACAGGGGGCTTCGAGCAGTACTTC.

The chain links TRBV9 to TRBJ1-3; D is ambiguous. The ends were cut back, 0 bases at V and 3 bases at J, with 10 bases in the middle. CDR3 length equals 15 residues. CDR1 SGDLS and CDR2 YYNGEE come from the germline V gene. The CDR3 here is CASSVEWGDGNTIYF. CDR3 DNA sequence: TGTGCCAGCAGCGTAGAATGGGGTGATGGAAACACCATATATTTT. The complete variable domain, with remaining parts taken from reference TRBV9 and TRBJ1-3, reads DSGVTQTPKHLITATGQRVTLRCSPRSGDLSVYWYQQSLDQGLQFLIQYYNGEERAKGNILERFSAQQFPDLHSELNLSSLELGDSALYFCASSVEWGDGNTIYFGEGSWLTVV.

The rearrangement joins TRBV30 to TRBJ2-3, with TRBD1 as a possible D gene (5 bases). The CDR3 extends over 16 amino acids. Germline lookup yields CDR1 GTSNPN and CDR2 SVGIG (reference sequence). V shed 0 bases and J shed 1 base, with 14 bases lying between them. CDR3: CAWSVLQGRGTDTQYF. CDR3 bases: TGTGCCTGGAGTGTATTGCAGGGAAGGGGCACAGATACGCAGTATTTT.

V gene TRBV6-4 combines with J gene TRBJ2-7; a possible D gene is TRBD1 (6 bases). Germline CDR1 and CDR2: MRHNA and SNTAGT. The CDR3 sequence is 16 residues long. V shed 2 bases and J shed 0 bases, with 14 bases lying between them. The CDR3 bases are TGTGCCAGCAGTGACCACAAGACAGGTCACTCCTACGAGCAGTACTTC. Protein sequence: CASSDHKTGHSYEQYF.

The sample holds one count of this clone. The chain uses TRBV19 and TRBJ1-2; D is unresolved. The CDR3 runs 19 residues. Trimming took off 6 bases at V and 2 bases at J, with 28 bases between the two ends. Germline CDR1 is LNHDA and CDR2 is SQIVND (reference sequence). The CDR3 DNA sequence: TGTGCCAGTAGCCCCTTAACAAGGGTTGATCAGTCCGGCAACTATGGCTACACCTTC. As protein: CASSPLTRVDQSGNYGYTF.

The chain joins TRBV9 to TRBJ2-1; TRBD2 matches at 12 bases. The CDR3 spans 18 residues. The V gene's germline CDR1 is SGDLS and CDR2 YYNGEE. The V and J ends lost 0 bases and 1 base, in that order; junction bases with no gene match: 5. For the CDR3, the DNA is TGTGCCAGCAGCGTAGGACTAGCGGGAGCCCCTTCCTACAATGAGCAGTTCTTC. Amino acid sequence: CASSVGLAGAPSYNEQFF.

The table lists this clone with a few counts. The chain has TRBV11-2 and TRBJ1-3; D is unresolved. Trimming removed 5 bases at V and 0 bases at J, with 20 bases between. Germline V gene data show CDR1 as SGHAT and CDR2 as FQNNGV. The CDR3 contains 18 residues. CDR3 region: CASSPRQRRTTSGNTIYF. CDR3 DNA: TGTGCCAGCAGCCCACGGCAGAGGAGGACCACCTCTGGAAACACCATATATTTT.

The chain joins TRBV6-1 to TRBJ1-2, with D possibly being TRBD1 (6 bases). The CDR3 extends over 15 amino acids. V dropped 4 bases and J dropped 2 bases, with 14 bases sitting between them. Germline CDR1 MNHNS, CDR2 SASEGT. CDR3 region: CASSAIWGGNYGYTF. CDR3 nucleotides: TGTGCCAGCAGTGCGATCTGGGGGGGCAACTATGGCTACACCTTC.

This clone showed up just a few times. V usage is TRBV28 and J usage is TRBJ2-1, with D perhaps TRBD1 or TRBD2 (5 bases each). V lost 7 bases to trimming and J lost 6 bases, with 22 bases between them. Germline V lookup: CDR1 MDHEN, CDR2 SYDVKM. The CDR3 sequence is 16 residues long. CDR3 region: CASTPAVGQGLNEQFF. The CDR3 nucleotides read TGTGCCAGCACCCCTGCTGTTGGACAAGGACTCAATGAGCAGTTCTTC.

V usage is TRBV11-2 and J usage is TRBJ1-3; D remains unclear. The ends were cut back, 4 bases at V and 4 bases at J, with 8 bases in the middle. Germline CDR1 reads SGHAT; CDR2 reads FQNNGV. The CDR3 length is 13 residues. This CDR3 is CASSSHLGNTIYF. The CDR3, as DNA: TGTGCCAGCAGCTCCCATTTGGGAAACACCATATATTTT.

This clone was counted once. J is TRBJ2-3 and V is TRBV6-6; D ambiguous. Germline V gene sequence: CDR1 MNHNY, CDR2 SVGAGI (reference sequence). V lost 6 bases and J lost 5, with 18 bases in between. The CDR3 length is 15 residues. The CDR3 DNA follows: TGTGCCAGCAGGGCGGCCACGACGGTTGTAGATACGCAGTATTTT. Translation gives CASRAATTVVDTQYF.

The rearrangement links TRBV30 to TRBJ1-1; 9 bases are a match to TRBD1. This CDR3 is built from 14 residues. V dropped 2 bases and J dropped 5; count of bases not matched to a gene: 6. The germline V gene has CDR1 GTSNPN and CDR2 SVGIG (reference sequence). The DNA of the CDR3 is TGTGCCTGGAGTCCGGACAGGGGATGGACTGAAGCTTTCTTT. Encoded protein: CAWSPDRGWTEAFF.

The chain carries TRBV11-2 and TRBJ1-4; D call uncertain. Trimming pared 2 bases from V and 6 bases from J, leaving 7 bases between. Germline loops: CDR1 SGHAT, CDR2 FQNNGV. The CDR3 sequence is 13 residues long. CDR3 amino acids: CASSLSLDEKLFF. The CDR3 nucleotides are TGTGCCAGCAGCTTATCCCTTGATGAAAAACTGTTTTTT.

This rearrangement joins TRBV7-9 to TRBJ1-1, with D possibly TRBD1 on 6 matching bases. V lost 1 base, J lost 11 bases, and 17 bases lay in between. Per the germline V gene, CDR1 is SEHNR and CDR2 is FQNEAQ (reference sequence). The CDR3 runs to 14 residues. The CDR3 DNA sequence: TGTGCCAGCAGCTTAGGGACAGCTGCATTTGATGCTTTCTTT. Translated, it gives CASSLGTAAFDAFF.

The chain links TRBV11-2 to TRBJ1-6; TRBD1 is a possible D gene (6 bases). Trimming cost V 4 bases and J 6 bases, with 13 bases left between them. Germline V gene sequence: CDR1 SGHAT, CDR2 FQNNGV. The length of the CDR3 is 15 residues. DNA of the CDR3: TGTGCCAGCAGCTCGGGGGGCCAGGTTAATTCACCCCTCCACTTT. Protein: CASSSGGQVNSPLHF. Full variable domain (rest looked up from reference TRBV11-2 and TRBJ1-6): EAGVAQSPRYKIIEKRQSVAFWCNPISGHATLYWYQQILGQGPKLLIQFQNNGVVDDSQLPKDRFSAERLKGVDSTLKIQPAKLEDSAVYLCASSSGGQVNSPLHFGNGTRLTVT.

The gene calls are TRBV7-9 and TRBJ2-7; D unclear. The CDR3 has 11 amino acids. V lost 2 bases, J lost 4 bases, and 3 bases lay in between. In germline, CDR1 is SEHNR, CDR2 FQNEAQ (reference sequence). This CDR3 is CASSLFYEQYF. As DNA, the CDR3 is TGTGCCAGCAGCTTATTTTACGAGCAGTACTTC.

This clone was found once. The V call is TRBV9, the J call TRBJ2-1; D is uncertain. The germline gives CDR1 SGDLS, CDR2 YYNGEE. The CDR3 covers 12 residues. V lost 0 bases and J lost 15, with 13 bases in between. The CDR3 protein is CASSVGRSPGFF. The DNA of the CDR3 is TGTGCCAGCAGCGTAGGGCGGTCCCCGGGGTTCTTC.

This clone appeared a single time. The chain uses TRBV29-1 and TRBJ2-1; weak D call: TRBD1 (6 bases). Germline assignment: CDR1 SQVTM and CDR2 ANQGSEA. This CDR3 region has 12 residues. V dropped 6 bases and J dropped 8 bases, with 14 bases sitting between them. This CDR3 is CSVKLQGDEQFF. The DNA of the CDR3 is TGCAGCGTAAAACTACAGGGTGATGAGCAGTTCTTC.

The chain is built from TRBV2 and TRBJ1-1; D is unresolved. Germline values: CDR1 SNHLY, CDR2 FYNNEI. The germline V and J ends were trimmed by 9 bases and 2 bases, with 22 bases remaining between them. The CDR3 spans 16 residues. CDR3 sequence reads: CASTEIQLSSNTEAFF. As DNA, the CDR3 is TGTGCCAGTACAGAGATACAGCTTTCCTCCAACACTGAAGCTTTCTTT.

The genes are TRBV28 and TRBJ2-2, with unresolved D. In germline, CDR1 is MDHEN, CDR2 SYDVKM. Deletions cut 1 base from V and 9 bases from J, with 9 bases between. The CDR3 runs to 13 residues. CDR3 amino acids: CASSLYVGRELFF. The CDR3 DNA reads TGTGCCAGCAGTTTATATGTGGGCAGGGAGCTGTTTTTT. The entire variable domain, with the rest obtained from reference TRBV28 and TRBJ2-2, is as follows: DVKVTQSSRYLVKRTGEKVFLECVQDMDHENMFWYRQDPGLGLRLIYFSYDVKMKEKGDIPEGYSVSREKKERFSLILESASTNQTSMYLCASSLYVGRELFFGEGSRLTVL.

The chain's CDR3 is CSATGGPNSPLHF. The CDR3, as DNA: TGCAGCGCTACAGGGGGCCCGAATTCACCCCTCCACTTT. This chain uses TRBV29-1 with TRBJ1-6; 9 nucleotides line up with TRBD1. This CDR3 contains 13 residues. Germline assignment: CDR1 SQVTM and CDR2 ANQGSEA. With V trimmed by 7 bases and J by 7 bases, 5 bases remained unmatched.

This chain connects TRBV10-1 to TRBJ2-7, with a weak D call TRBD2 (5 bases). CDR3 length equals 16 residues. Germline CDR1 is WNHNN and CDR2 is SYGVQD (reference sequence). V gave up 6 bases and J gave up 5 bases, with 23 bases separating them. The DNA of the CDR3 is TGCGCCAGCAGCCCGCCCGGACTCGTCGGAAGACACGAGCAGTACTTC. Protein: CASSPPGLVGRHEQYF.